Described below is a single T cell receptor (beta chain) sequence and its context. Its matching antigen is unknown. Caucasian adults residing in Nashville, Tennessee made up all the donors. The data derive from a study of shared clonotypes between healthy human individuals. The overall study: Two female and a few male donors aged 18 to 49 were enrolled.

Some clones are missing from TCRdb's copy, which holds only in-frame ones; the method was immunoSEQ multiplex PCR. Of 850,000 to 1,200,000 clones in the sample, more than 65% are singletons; the top ten hold roughly 1.5%. V was shortened by 2 bases and J by 0 bases, with 12 bases between the two germline ends. The CDR3 runs 15 residues. From germline, CDR1 is GTSNPN and CDR2 SVGIG (reference sequence). Study-wide results and limits: The sharing of 4.5% to 5.5% of naive CD4 clonotypes was seen across a handful of donors. Naive subsets, compared against memory subsets, generally had larger estimated richness values.

V usage is TRBV30 and J usage is TRBJ2-3; either TRBD1 or TRBD2 may fit D (5 bases each). The sequence was collected from a young man in good health. The source material was memory CD4+ T cells sorted from blood. The subset was: CD45RA-negative fraction. The CDR3 is CAWSHFGASTDTQYF. CDR3 nucleotides: TGTGCCTGGAGTCACTTCGGGGCTAGCACAGATACGCAGTATTTT. Filled out from reference TRBV30 and TRBJ2-3, the complete variable domain reads SQTIHQWPATLVQPVGSPLSLECTVEGTSNPNLYWYRQAAGRGLQLLFYSVGIGQISSEVPQNLSASRPQDRQFILSSKKLLLSDSGFYLCAWSHFGASTDTQYFGPGTRLTVL.